The T cell receptor (beta chain) described here comes from a study of CD8 T cells in Susac syndrome. Across the whole study: Each patient with Susac syndrome, at the time of blood draw, was therapy-naive, on corticosteroids, or on intravenous immunoglobulin alone. Overall study results and limits: CD4+ T cell repertoires in Susac syndrome lacked clonal expansion.

A remark on this clonotype: Its antigen is still unknown.

The V end was cut by 5 bases, the J end by 3 bases, with 13 bases between. CDR1 is SEHNR and CDR2 is FQNEAQ in the germline V gene (reference sequence). The CDR3 extends over 14 amino acids. RNA totalling about 0.45 to 1 ug underwent reverse transcription with random hexamers. An immunoSEQ multiplex PCR amplified TCR beta CDR3 over 54 Vbeta and 13 Jbeta. Each CDR3 protein is one row after TCRdb ran MiXCR on the immunoSEQ multiplex PCR reads. Among 150,000 to 200,000 distinct CDR3 sequences listed, around 94% were seen once. Sequences were obtained from CD4+ T cells from PBMCs. This clonotype was sampled from a human donor with Susac syndrome. The chain carries TRBV7-9 and TRBJ1-1, with unresolved D. CDR3 in amino acids: CASSRRLLDTEAFF. CDR3 DNA: TGTGCCAGCAGCCGCAGACTCCTGGACACTGAAGCTTTCTTT. The whole variable domain, filled in from reference TRBV7-9 and TRBJ1-1, reads DTGVSQNPRHKITKRGQNVTFRCDPISEHNRLYWYRQTLGQGPEFLTYFQNEAQLEKSRLLSDRFSAERPKGSFSTLEIQRTEQGDSAMYLCASSRRLLDTEAFFGQGTRLTVV.